Listed below are T cell receptor beta chains from one sample, sequenced in a study of blood T cell repertoires in COVID-19. Sequencing was performed with immunoSEQ multiplex PCR; in TCRdb, only in-frame clones are kept and a portion is missing. The sample contains about 100,000 clones, roughly 88% of which appear only once. Specimen: peripheral blood. All receptors derive from a human donor in a cohort sampled during active COVID-19. The CDR3 runs from the conserved cysteine through the conserved F or W. The D gene is left open where the match is weak. Rows may omit the clone size; those that give it use once, few, many or a size class.

d_call	v_call	j_call	clone_size	cdr3_aa	cdr3_nt
NA	TRBV3-1/TRBV3-2	TRBJ2-1	NA	CASSQPPASDRYNEQFF	TGTGCCAGCAGCCAACCCCCTGCTAGCGATCGTTACAATGAGCAGTTCTTC
NA	TRBV12-3/TRBV12-4	TRBJ1-1	NA	CASSLSTIMAFF	TGTGCCAGCAGTTTAAGTACTATAATGGCTTTCTTT
NA	TRBV5-5	TRBJ1-1	NA	CASSWSQRAKNTEAFF	TGTGCCAGCAGCTGGTCTCAGAGGGCGAAGAACACTGAAGCTTTCTTT
NA	TRBV6-5	TRBJ1-2	NA	CASSYFPNYGYTF	TGTGCCAGCAGTTACTTCCCGAACTATGGCTACACCTTC
NA	TRBV6-5	TRBJ2-2	once	CASIFIASVVGELFF	TGTGCCAGCATTTTTATCGCATCGGTGGTCGGGGAGCTGTTTTTT
NA	TRBV5-4	TRBJ2-1	NA	CASNPSGQTNNEQFF	TGTGCCAGCAACCCTAGTGGACAGACAAACAATGAGCAGTTCTTC
NA	TRBV9	TRBJ2-3	NA	CASSVSRVDTQYF	TGTGCCAGCAGCGTATCCAGGGTAGATACGCAGTATTTT
NA	TRBV6-1	TRBJ2-2	NA	CASSAPFGSVGGELFF	TGTGCCAGCAGTGCCCCCTTCGGGAGTGTGGGCGGGGAGCTGTTTTTT
TRBD1	TRBV4-1	TRBJ2-7	NA	CASSPLLKGQGIYEQYF	TGCGCCAGCAGCCCCCTCTTGAAGGGACAGGGAATCTACGAGCAGTACTTC
NA	TRBV3-1/TRBV3-2	TRBJ1-5	NA	CASSGRGSFGQPQHF	TGTGCCAGCAGCGGTCGCGGGAGTTTCGGTCAGCCCCAGCATTTT
TRBD1	TRBV7-3	TRBJ2-1	NA	CASSLDRVNEQFF	TGTGCCAGCAGCTTAGACAGGGTCAATGAGCAGTTCTTC
TRBD1	TRBV28	TRBJ1-2	NA	CASRPTGGDYGYTF	TGTGCCAGCAGACCCACAGGGGGCGACTATGGCTACACCTTC
NA	TRBV7-9	TRBJ2-5	NA	CASSLVMGLTQETQYF	TGTGCCAGCAGCTTAGTAATGGGGCTAACACAAGAGACCCAGTACTTC
NA	TRBV4-1	TRBJ2-1	many	CASSQDVSYNEQFF	TGCGCCAGCAGCCAAGACGTCTCCTACAATGAGCAGTTCTTC
TRBD1	TRBV15	TRBJ2-1	NA	CATRDQGAYNEQFF	TGTGCCACAAGAGACCAGGGGGCCTACAATGAGCAGTTCTTC
NA	TRBV7-3	TRBJ2-5	NA	CASSLSVQGETQYF	TGTGCCAGCAGCTTATCGGTTCAGGGGGAGACCCAGTACTTC
NA	TRBV24-1	TRBJ2-3	NA	CATRASGADTQYF	TGTGCCACCAGGGCATCCGGGGCAGATACGCAGTATTTT
TRBD1	TRBV12-3/TRBV12-4	TRBJ2-5	NA	CASRGRGETQYF	TGTGCCAGTAGGGGGCGTGGGGAGACCCAGTACTTC
NA	TRBV7-2	TRBJ2-7	NA	CASSLTRTVYEQYF	TGTGCCAGCAGCTTAACCAGGACTGTCTACGAGCAGTACTTC
NA	TRBV18	TRBJ2-2	NA	CASSPSSTGELFF	TGTGCCAGCTCACCATCGAGCACCGGGGAGCTGTTTTTT
NA	TRBV30	TRBJ2-5	NA	CAWSGEETQYF	TGTGCCTGGAGTGGGGAGGAGACCCAGTACTTC
NA	TRBV6-6	TRBJ1-1	NA	CASSQQGVGNTEAFF	TGTGCCAGCAGTCAACAGGGCGTGGGGAACACTGAAGCTTTCTTT
TRBD1	TRBV28	TRBJ1-3	NA	CASSSTTGGGGNTIYF	TGTGCCAGCAGTTCTACGACAGGGGGTGGTGGAAACACCATATATTTT
NA	TRBV7-9	TRBJ1-4	NA	CASSLGLTQNEKLFF	TGTGCCAGCAGCTTAGGTTTGACACAGAATGAAAAACTGTTTTTT
NA	TRBV28	TRBJ1-5	NA	CANSRGSNQPQHF	TGTGCCAACAGTAGGGGGTCGAATCAGCCCCAGCATTTT
NA	TRBV7-6	TRBJ2-2	NA	CASSLGQVTGELFF	TGTGCCAGCAGCTTAGGGCAGGTCACCGGGGAGCTGTTTTTT
NA	TRBV29-1	TRBJ1-1	NA	CSVGVEDFEAFF	TGCAGCGTTGGAGTAGAAGACTTTGAAGCTTTCTTT
NA	TRBV18	TRBJ2-5	NA	CASSPPAFGISETQYF	TGTGCCAGCTCACCACCAGCCTTCGGCATTAGCGAGACCCAGTACTTC
NA	TRBV18	TRBJ1-4	NA	CASSPGLNEKLFF	TGTGCCAGCTCACCAGGGCTTAATGAAAAACTGTTTTTT
NA	TRBV28	TRBJ1-4	NA	CASSLAAGATGLFF	TGTGCCAGCAGTTTAGCCGCTGGGGCGACGGGACTGTTTTTT
NA	TRBV2	TRBJ2-1	few	CASSPYNEQFF	TGTGCCAGCAGCCCTTACAATGAGCAGTTCTTC
TRBD1	TRBV7-9	TRBJ2-7	NA	CASSLAGQGIPEQYF	TGTGCCAGCAGCTTAGCTGGACAGGGGATCCCTGAGCAGTACTTC
NA	TRBV14	TRBJ2-1	NA	CASSLGQTSYNEQFF	TGTGCCAGCAGCCTTGGACAGACCTCCTACAATGAGCAGTTCTTC
NA	TRBV9	TRBJ2-3	NA	CASSVGSSLVTDTQYF	TGTGCCAGCAGCGTAGGATCTAGCCTAGTCACAGATACGCAGTATTTT
TRBD1	TRBV28	TRBJ1-3	few	CASSPGTGKYRNTIYF	TGTGCCAGCAGCCCCGGGACAGGGAAGTATAGAAACACCATATATTTT
TRBD2	TRBV6-2/TRBV6-3	TRBJ2-2	NA	CASSYTAGAAGELFF	TGTGCCAGCAGTTACACGGCGGGAGCGGCCGGGGAGCTGTTTTTT
NA	TRBV9	TRBJ1-1	NA	CASSAGGALVNTEAFF	TGTGCCAGCAGCGCCGGGGGGGCATTGGTGAACACTGAAGCTTTCTTT
TRBD1	TRBV5-1	TRBJ1-1	NA	CASSGGQGTEAFF	TGCGCCAGCAGCGGCGGACAGGGCACTGAAGCTTTCTTT
NA	TRBV28	TRBJ1-5	once	CASSQSMFSNQPQHF	TGTGCCAGCAGTCAGTCAATGTTTAGCAATCAGCCCCAGCATTTT
NA	TRBV9	TRBJ2-3	NA	CASSVSARTDTQYF	TGTGCCAGCAGCGTAAGCGCACGCACAGATACGCAGTATTTT
NA	TRBV1	TRBJ1-5	few	CTSSQEATGCQPQHF	TGCACCAGCAGCCAAGAGGCTACAGGGTGTCAGCCCCAGCATTTT
NA	TRBV27	TRBJ1-5	NA	CASSLTGPVQGPQHF	TGTGCCAGCAGTTTAACAGGGCCGGTTCAGGGGCCCCAGCATTTT
NA	TRBV11-2	TRBJ1-2	NA	CASSQTLYGYTF	TGTGCCAGCAGCCAGACACTCTATGGCTACACCTTC